This record concerns one TCR beta chain sequence. The record originates from a study of blood T cell repertoires in COVID-19. About the research overall: The United States, Italy and Spain were the sources of the acute and convalescent COVID-19 samples. T cells, B-cell-depleted T cells, or PBMCs supplied cDNA or gDNA.

The CDR3 is 11 amino acids. Germline CDR1 is LNHDA and CDR2 is SQIVND (reference sequence). V lost 4 bases and J 5 bases, leaving 6 bases between the germline ends. As processed by the authors: Amplification with reference gene primers provided the estimates of nucleated cell counts. The data were produced by immunoSEQ multiplex PCR, yet TCRdb's version contains in-frame clones alone and is incomplete. For V, J and clone size, that table is used; D and trimming come from the DNA. The sample contains around 620,000 clones, just under 90% of which appear only once. The sequenced sample consisted of peripheral blood. The genes are TRBV19 and TRBJ2-7; D possibly corresponds to TRBD1 (5 bases). This receptor was obtained from a woman in her late teens or twenties with acute or convalescent COVID-19. The CDR3 reads CASSRQNEQYF. CDR3 DNA: TGTGCCAGTAGTAGACAGAACGAGCAGTACTTC.